Listed below are T cell receptor beta chains from one sample, sequenced in a study of blood T cell repertoires in COVID-19. Assay: immunoSEQ multiplex PCR; the TCRdb copy retains only in-frame clones and omits some. Of roughly 240,000 clones in the sample, 85% to 90% were seen once. The sequenced sample consisted of peripheral blood. These receptors all stem from a man between 18 and 29 years old with active or convalescent COVID-19. The CDR3 runs from the conserved cysteine through the conserved F or W. The D gene is left open where the match is weak. Clone size is stated in some rows and not others, as once, few, many or a class when expanded.

CDR3aa	d_gene	v_gene	j_gene	abundance
CATRQGTYEQYF	TRBD1	TRBV7-9	TRBJ2-7	NA
CASSPTGFETDTQYF	TRBD1	TRBV18	TRBJ2-3	NA
CASTSRRTALDIQYF	NA	TRBV10-1	TRBJ2-4	NA
CASSSRSGGAGEQFF	TRBD2	TRBV19	TRBJ2-1	NA
CASSLRDIYEQYF	NA	TRBV11-2	TRBJ2-7	NA
CASSRHPTGGPYEQYF	TRBD1	TRBV6-2/TRBV6-3	TRBJ2-7	NA
CASSSTAGGETQYF	TRBD2	TRBV5-1	TRBJ2-5	NA
CASSSLGPQHF	NA	TRBV19	TRBJ1-5	NA
CASSRGMAYQPQHF	NA	TRBV7-2	TRBJ1-5	NA
CASSPSRADTQYF	NA	TRBV18	TRBJ2-3	NA
CASSTDMYEQYF	NA	TRBV27	TRBJ2-7	once
CASSSAYTDRGPDGYTF	TRBD1	TRBV28	TRBJ1-2	once
CASSPRDRGENTIYF	TRBD1	TRBV18	TRBJ1-3	NA
CASSPGTGYMKTQYF	TRBD1	TRBV3-1/TRBV3-2	TRBJ2-5	once
CASSWDRGEQPQHF	TRBD1	TRBV2	TRBJ1-5	NA
CASSAQATGANVLTF	NA	TRBV6-5	TRBJ2-6	few
CAWYNPGANTEAFF	NA	TRBV30	TRBJ1-1	NA
CASAPSGTGDQPQHF	TRBD1	TRBV5-1	TRBJ1-5	NA
CATSDGQGRETQYF	TRBD1	TRBV24-1	TRBJ2-5	NA
CASSQVAGSSSRAYGYTF	NA	TRBV4-1	TRBJ1-2	NA
CASSYGTGEYTEAFF	TRBD1	TRBV5-1	TRBJ1-1	NA
CASNSPLGGLEKLFF	NA	TRBV21-1	TRBJ1-4	NA
CATSSSGRGEQFF	TRBD2	TRBV24-1	TRBJ2-1	once
CASERAREGEKLFF	NA	TRBV2	TRBJ1-4	NA
CAWTQEGQGTTEAFF	TRBD1	TRBV30	TRBJ1-1	NA
CASSQDGSSGVTDTQYF	TRBD2	TRBV4-3	TRBJ2-3	NA
CASTDSGSTDTQYF	NA	TRBV19	TRBJ2-3	NA
CASSEALKTPHQTQYF	NA	TRBV2	TRBJ2-5	NA
CASSLGQGFHDEQYF	TRBD1	TRBV11-2	TRBJ2-7	once
CASSEARRDTEAFF	NA	TRBV6-1	TRBJ1-1	NA
CASSLTETYEQYF	NA	TRBV5-1	TRBJ2-7	NA
CASSWGQGEGNEQYF	TRBD1	TRBV7-9	TRBJ2-7	NA
CASSTEGGRWTQYF	NA	TRBV5-1	TRBJ2-5	NA
CASSAVAGNTGELFF	NA	TRBV7-2	TRBJ2-2	NA
CASSPGQGVYYTEAFF	TRBD1	TRBV11-2	TRBJ1-1	once
CASRSGTGRSDTQYF	TRBD1	TRBV10-1	TRBJ2-3	once
CASSDRANYGYTF	NA	TRBV2	TRBJ1-2	NA
CASSQDLGVETQYF	NA	TRBV4-2	TRBJ2-5	NA
CASSWGGPSGNTIYF	NA	TRBV28	TRBJ1-3	NA
CATSRDYEPQHF	NA	TRBV15	TRBJ1-5	NA
CATSVMNTGELFF	NA	TRBV24-1	TRBJ2-2	few
CASGHGETQYF	NA	TRBV19	TRBJ2-5	once
CATSSDGRNGYTF	NA	TRBV15	TRBJ1-2	NA
CASSYSYNYGYTF	NA	TRBV6-5	TRBJ1-2	NA
CASSPSRGTYNEQFF	NA	TRBV18	TRBJ2-1	NA
CASSYVTGHTGELFF	NA	TRBV6-2/TRBV6-3	TRBJ2-2	NA
CASSQAGVNQPQHF	NA	TRBV4-1	TRBJ1-5	NA
CAISTGNNQPQHF	NA	TRBV10-3	TRBJ1-5	NA
CASSSGQSAYEQYF	TRBD1	TRBV5-1	TRBJ2-7	NA
CASSLGGGARIEQFF	TRBD2	TRBV11-2	TRBJ2-1	once
CASRFIQGGNEQFF	NA	TRBV5-1	TRBJ2-1	NA
CASSQEAGYNEQFF	NA	TRBV4-3	TRBJ2-1	NA
CASSERARGGNEQFF	NA	TRBV2	TRBJ2-1	NA
CASSLAGQGSSPLHF	TRBD1	TRBV5-1	TRBJ1-6	NA
CASSVTGTYGYTF	NA	TRBV19	TRBJ1-2	NA
CASSQVFRTGVNYGYTF	TRBD1	TRBV3-1/TRBV3-2	TRBJ1-2	few
CASSQGTGEREQYF	TRBD1	TRBV5-4	TRBJ2-7	few
CASSQAVGRASDTQYF	TRBD2	TRBV3-1/TRBV3-2	TRBJ2-3	NA
CASSLGAGGLADTQYF	TRBD2	TRBV10-1	TRBJ2-3	once